These 8 T cell receptor beta chains share one sample of origin, sequenced in a study of blood T cell repertoires in COVID-19. Measured with immunoSEQ multiplex PCR; TCRdb has only the in-frame clones, and not every one. Here the sample spans some 400,000 clones, more than 75% being singletons. Sequenced input: peripheral blood. The receptor set was obtained from a woman aged 60 to 75 with COVID-19, enrolled during active disease.

This rearrangement joins TRBV11-2 to TRBJ2-3, with D possibly TRBD2 on 6 matching bases. CDR3 length: 15 amino acids. CDR1 and CDR2 from the germline V gene are SGHAT and FQNNGV. Trimming stripped 5 bases from V and 4 bases from J, with 16 bases between. The CDR3 bases are TGTGCCAGCAGCCTAATCGGGACTGGCGCAGATACGCAGTATTTT. It encodes CASSLIGTGADTQYF.

The rearrangement links TRBV7-9 to TRBJ1-2; unclear D gene. V gave up 4 bases and J gave up 10 bases, with 19 bases separating them. The CDR3 is 14 amino acids. CDR1 and CDR2 from the germline V gene are SEHNR and FQNEAQ (reference sequence). As DNA, the CDR3 is TGTGCCAGCAGCTCCCTCCCTAGGTCACCGGACTACACCTTC. It encodes CASSSLPRSPDYTF.

For this clone: In the same sample, other DNA sequences code for this CDR3. CDR3 in amino acids: CASSLGAYEQYF. The CDR3 bases are TGCGCCAGCAGCTTGGGGGCTTACGAGCAGTACTTC. The chain carries TRBV5-1 and TRBJ2-7; D call uncertain. Germline V CDR1 and CDR2: SGHRS, YFSETQ. The CDR3 has 12 residues. V gave up 0 bases and J gave up 4 bases, with 5 bases separating them. Combining the CDR3 with reference TRBV5-1 and TRBJ2-7 gives the whole variable domain KAGVTQTPRYLIKTRGQQVTLSCSPISGHRSVSWYQQTPGQGLQFLFEYFSETQRNKGNFPGRFSGRQFSNSRSEMNVSTLELGDSALYLCASSLGAYEQYFGPGTRLTVT.

The gene calls are TRBV4-2 and TRBJ2-7; 8 bases map to TRBD1. CDR1 LGHNA and CDR2 YNFKEQ come from the germline V gene. The CDR3 length is 15 residues. J lost 0 bases, V lost 1 base, and 2 bases had no gene match. Written as DNA, the CDR3 is TGTGCCAGCAGCCAAGCGGACAGGGACTCCTACGAGCAGTACTTC. Its translation is CASSQADRDSYEQYF.

The chain couples TRBV15 to TRBJ1-2; D is uncertain. From germline, CDR1 is LNHNV and CDR2 YYDKDF (reference sequence). CDR3 size: 14 residues. With 1 base removed from V and 3 bases from J, the gap between germline ends came to 9 bases. The CDR3 protein is CATSRADQYYGYTF. CDR3 nucleotides: TGTGCCACCAGCAGAGCAGATCAGTACTATGGCTACACCTTC.

This chain connects TRBV12-3 or TRBV12-4 to TRBJ1-2, with D possibly matching TRBD1 (6 bases). V dropped 5 bases and J dropped 5 bases, with 12 bases sitting between them. The CDR3 runs 13 residues. CDR3 region: CASSLGAGYGYTF. The CDR3 nucleotides read TGTGCCAGCAGTCTGGGGGCAGGGTATGGCTACACCTTC.

This chain uses TRBV19 with TRBJ1-6; TRBD1 is a possible D gene (5 bases). CDR1 and CDR2 from the germline V gene are LNHDA and SQIVND (reference sequence). The CDR3 consists of 16 residues. Trimming removed 1 base at V and 7 bases at J, with 14 bases between. This CDR3 reads CASSIVGRQFNSPLHF. The CDR3 bases are TGTGCCAGTAGTATAGTAGGGCGACAGTTCAATTCACCCCTCCACTTT.

This chain connects TRBV25-1 to TRBJ1-6, with 7 bases that match TRBD1. Germline trimming cut 4 bases from V and 8 bases from J; bases unmatched to any gene: 8. Per germline, CDR1 MGHDK and CDR2 SYGVNS. This CDR3 has 15 residues. The DNA for the CDR3 is TGTGCCAGCAGTGCTTTACCGGGACAGTATTCACCCCTCCACTTT. It encodes CASSALPGQYSPLHF.